This T cell receptor beta chain was captured in a study of molecular identifiers for immune sequencing clone quantification. Study outcomes and limitations: Detectable among over 900,000 naive cells, according to reports, was Jurkat TCR RNA spiked in from one cell. Highly expanded clone sizes could end up underestimated if a barcode were shared by identical TCR molecules. Whereas naive cells kept under 1% of molecules in clones above 20 RNA copies, such clones held over 97% in effectors.

TCRdb ran MiXCR on the PCR reads and lists one entry per CDR3 protein. Among hundreds of thousands of distinct CDR3 sequences listed, over 25% were seen once. CDR1 and CDR2 (germline): LGHNA, YSLEER. CDR3 length: 14 residues. V was pared by 4 bases and J by 1 base, with 8 bases between. This clonotype was seen many times. The antigen is unknown. Sorted naive CD8 T cells were those defined as CD8+CD4-CCR7+CD45RA+. The clonotype comes from a human donor in good health. Some libraries in this study had Jurkat cell RNA spiked in. Sequences were obtained from naive CD8+ T cells from blood, with Jurkat cell RNA spiked in. The sample's subset: FACS-sorted CD8+CD4-CCR7+CD45RA+ naive T cells. V and J are TRBV4-3 and TRBJ1-3, with no clear D. CDR3 in amino acids: CASSPYTSGNTIYF. The CDR3 DNA reads as TGCGCCAGCAGCCCATATACATCTGGAAACACCATATATTTT.